This TCR beta chain was captured by sequencing in a study of CD8+ T cells in alopecia areata. Study in general: Tofacitinib was taken orally by treated patients, and the dose was 5 to 10 mg twice daily. Notes on the study in general: Tofacitinib yielded significantly lower scalp clonality and fewer expanded CD8+ clones among the top 100.

This clone was detected only a few times. Its target is unknown. Treatment indicated: oral pan-JAK inhibitor, 5-10 mg twice daily. CD4+ and CD8+ T cells were sorted from PBMCs stained for CD3, CD4 and CD8. Extracted from the samples, RNA was reverse transcribed into cDNA to serve as the sequencing template. This table comes from immunoSEQ multiplex PCR, and its TCRdb copy is limited to in-frame clones, with some not included. In the table there are fewer than 350,000 clones, about three fifths of which are singletons. This clonotype originated in a human donor with alopecia areata. The sample was CD4+ T cells sorted from blood, taken at week 24, from a patient treated with tofacitinib.

The CDR3 loop is CASSSLPRGGQGHEKLFF. For the CDR3, the DNA is TGTGCCAGCAGCTCGTTGCCAAGAGGGGGACAGGGCCATGAAAAACTGTTTTTT. The rearrangement links TRBV5-6 to TRBJ1-4, with 9 bases fitting TRBD1. Germline V gives CDR1 SGHDT, CDR2 YYEEEE. V lost 3 bases and J lost 6; bases outside the gene matches: 15. This CDR3 comprises 18 residues.